Listed below are T cell receptor beta chains from one sample, sequenced in a study of shared clonotypes between healthy human individuals. Sequencing used immunoSEQ multiplex PCR; TCRdb keeps in-frame clones, though not all of them. The sample carries around 580,000 clones, 95% to 98% recorded once. The sequencing sample was made of naive CD8+ T cells sorted from blood. Source of these receptors: a man younger than 45 in good health. CDR3s include the opening cysteine and the closing phenylalanine or tryptophan. A D gene is named only where the DNA matches it firmly. Expanded clones are given a class, and other clones once, few, many or no size at all.

v_gene	j_gene	d_gene	abundance	CDR3nt	CDR3aa
TRBV19	TRBJ2-7	TRBD1	-	TGTGCCAGTAGTATACGATGGGACAGCCTTGGGTCCTACGAGCAGTACTTC	CASSIRWDSLGSYEQYF
TRBV6-5	TRBJ2-7	-	-	TGTGCCAGCACCCCGGACGGCCACGAGCAGTACTTC	CASTPDGHEQYF
TRBV28	TRBJ1-1	-	-	TGTGCCTCAGCGTACCCGGGACAAACAATTGAAGCTTTCTTT	CASAYPGQTIEAFF
TRBV7-2	TRBJ2-1	-	-	TGTGCCAGCGGATACAATGAGCAGTTCTTC	CASGYNEQFF
TRBV21-1	TRBJ2-7	-	-	TGTGCCAGCAGCAAGTTTCCGGGCAGGGGGCATTTTTTTTCCTACGAGCAGTACTTC	CASSKFPGRGHFFSYEQYF
TRBV6-5	TRBJ2-3	-	-	TGTGCCAGCGTAAGCGGCAGCGCCGATACGCAGTATTTT	CASVSGSADTQYF
TRBV5-5	TRBJ2-7	TRBD1	-	TGTGCCAGCAGCCTGGGACAGTCGAGCTCCTACGAGCAGTACTTC	CASSLGQSSSYEQYF
TRBV5-1	TRBJ1-2	-	-	TGCGCCAGCAGCTTGCGACCCGGGGCCTCATCAACCTCCGATGGCTACACCTTC	CASSLRPGASSTSDGYTF
TRBV4-1	TRBJ2-2	TRBD1	-	TGCGCCAGCAGCCCGACAGGGATGGACACCGGGGAGCTGTTTTTT	CASSPTGMDTGELFF
TRBV2	TRBJ2-1	TRBD2	-	TGTGCCAGCAGGGGACTAGACAATGAGCAGTTCTTC	CASRGLDNEQFF
TRBV29-1	TRBJ1-2	-	-	TGCAGCGTTGATTTTGGCTATGGCTACACCTTC	CSVDFGYGYTF
TRBV7-9	TRBJ2-7	TRBD2	once	TGTGCCAGCAGCTTCGCTGGGACTAGCGGAGGCTACGAGCAGTACTTC	CASSFAGTSGGYEQYF
TRBV6-5	TRBJ1-5	TRBD1	-	TGTGCCAGCAGTGGACAGGGGGCGAGCAATCAGCCCCAGCATTTT	CASSGQGASNQPQHF
TRBV27	TRBJ2-6	-	once	TGTGCCAGCACATCCGGGGCCAACGTCCTGACTTTC	CASTSGANVLTF
TRBV11-2	TRBJ2-1	-	-	TGTGCCAGCAACACCCCGGCCGGGGTCAATGAGCAGTTCTTC	CASNTPAGVNEQFF
TRBV14	TRBJ2-3	-	-	TGTGCCAGCAGCCAAGAAGGCATTGGAACAGATACGCAGTATTTT	CASSQEGIGTDTQYF
TRBV20-1	TRBJ1-5	-	-	TGCAGTCTAGGGCAGCCCCAGCATTTT	CSLGQPQHF
TRBV11-3	TRBJ2-1	-	-	TGTGCCAGCAGCAAACAGGGTTTTAACAATGAGCAGTTCTTC	CASSKQGFNNEQFF
TRBV7-8	TRBJ2-1	-	-	TGTGCCAGCAGCCCCGAGCCGGGATACTCTTACAATGAGCAGTTCTTC	CASSPEPGYSYNEQFF
TRBV28	TRBJ2-3	-	-	TGTGCCAGCATAAGAGGGTGGGGTAGTACAGATACGCAGTATTTT	CASIRGWGSTDTQYF
TRBV9	TRBJ2-1	TRBD1	-	TGTGCCAGCAGCGACAACTACAAGACAGGGAGCCCTAGGTCCAATGAGCAGTTCTTC	CASSDNYKTGSPRSNEQFF
TRBV4-3	TRBJ2-2	-	-	TGCGCCAGCAGCCAATTTGGGACCGGGGAGCTGTTTTTT	CASSQFGTGELFF
TRBV27	TRBJ1-2	-	-	TGTGCCAGCAGTTTATCGACTGGGATTTTCTATGGCTACACCTTC	CASSLSTGIFYGYTF
TRBV11-2	TRBJ2-3	-	-	TGTGCCAGCAGCTTTGGCGGGTGGTCCAGCACAGATACGCAGTATTTT	CASSFGGWSSTDTQYF
TRBV18	TRBJ1-1	TRBD1	-	TGTGCCAGCTCACCCGGGGACAGGTCCAACACTGAAGCTTTCTTT	CASSPGDRSNTEAFF
TRBV29-1	TRBJ2-7	-	-	TGCAGCGTTGAAGATTTAAAGACCTACGAGCAGTACTTC	CSVEDLKTYEQYF
TRBV7-3	TRBJ2-1	TRBD2	once	TGTGCCAGCAGCTTTAATAGCGGGAGGGGCTCCTACAATGAGCAGTTCTTC	CASSFNSGRGSYNEQFF
TRBV6-5	TRBJ1-4	-	-	TGTGCCAGCAGTCTCACGGGAGGCGAAAAACTGTTTTTT	CASSLTGGEKLFF
TRBV6-1	TRBJ1-1	-	once	TGTGCCAGCAGTGATTATTGGCAGGGCAACACTGAAGCTTTCTTT	CASSDYWQGNTEAFF
TRBV7-2	TRBJ1-3	-	-	TGTGCCAGCAGAGCCCGGATGCTGGGGGGACACCATAATCGAAACACCATATATTTT	CASRARMLGGHHNRNTIYF